One sample yielded the 2 T cell receptor beta chains listed below, sequenced in a study of blood T cell repertoires in COVID-19. TCRdb keeps only in-frame clones here, not all; method: immunoSEQ multiplex PCR. The data show some 130,000 clones, approximately 84% seen once. Sequencing was performed on peripheral blood. The receptors shown here come from a woman aged 25 to 39 who had recovered from COVID-19.

A remark on this clone: The sample has other DNA sequences that encode this CDR3 too. This chain connects TRBV7-2 to TRBJ2-3; D perhaps matches TRBD2 (5 bases). The CDR3 has 13 amino acids. V lost 1 base, J lost 6 bases, and 8 bases lay in between. CDR1 and CDR2 from the germline V gene are SGHTA and FQGNSA. The CDR3 sequence: CASSLVLADTQYF. The CDR3 nucleotides read TGTGCCAGCAGCTTAGTCCTAGCTGATACGCAGTATTTT.

The chain is built from TRBV7-9 and TRBJ2-3; 7 bases line up with TRBD1. Germline-derived CDR1 and CDR2 are SEHNR and FQNEAQ (reference sequence). The CDR3 has 16 residues. V lost 1 base, J lost 4 bases, and 8 bases stayed unmatched. The CDR3 sequence: CASSLVGQLLADTQYF. DNA for the CDR3: TGTGCCAGCAGCTTAGTGGGACAGTTGCTGGCAGATACGCAGTATTTT.